This entry lists 8 T cell receptor beta chains sequenced from one sample in a study of CD8 T cells in Susac syndrome. Reverse transcription of roughly 0.45 to 1 ug RNA used random hexamers. TCRdb itself ran the immunoSEQ multiplex PCR reads through MiXCR, one entry per CDR3 protein. Of some 200,000 distinct CDR3 sequences in the sample, approximately 94% were seen once. Sequencing used CD4+ T cells from PBMCs. These receptors all stem from a human donor with Susac syndrome.

The V and J genes are TRBV19 and TRBJ1-5, with D uncertain. CDR1 LNHDA and CDR2 SQIVND come from the germline V gene (reference sequence). V was pared by 3 bases and J by 2 bases, with 5 bases between. This CDR3 region has 13 residues. CDR3: CASSIRRNQPQHF. CDR3 bases: TGTGCCAGTAGTATCCGGCGCAATCAGCCCCAGCATTTT.

This chain links TRBV20-1 with TRBJ2-5; D remains ambiguous. CDR3 length: 11 residues. CDR1 is DFQATT, CDR2 SNEGSKA, per germline (reference sequence). The V and J ends lost 6 bases and 5 bases respectively, with 10 bases between them. The CDR3 sequence is CSAWFLETQYF. The CDR3 nucleotides are TGCAGTGCATGGTTTTTGGAGACCCAGTACTTC.

V and J are TRBV5-4 and TRBJ1-1; D unresolved. The length of the CDR3 is 17 residues. Germline loops: CDR1 SGHNT, CDR2 YYREEE (reference sequence). V was trimmed by 4 bases and J by 4 bases, leaving 23 bases between them. Here the CDR3 reads CASSLGVGLGMGTEAFF. DNA for the CDR3: TGTGCCAGCAGCCTTGGGGTTGGTCTGGGAATGGGCACTGAAGCTTTCTTT. The entire variable domain, with the rest obtained from reference TRBV5-4 and TRBJ1-1, is as follows: ETGVTQSPTHLIKTRGQQVTLRCSSQSGHNTVSWYQQALGQGPQFIFQYYREEENGRGNFPPRFSGLQFPNYSSELNVNALELDDSALYLCASSLGVGLGMGTEAFFGQGTRLTVV.

The genes are TRBV30 and TRBJ2-5; either TRBD1 or TRBD2 may supply D (5 bases each). The germline CDR1 and CDR2 sequences are GTSNPN and SVGIG (reference sequence). CDR3 length equals 13 residues. Trimming removed 3 bases from V and 5 bases from J, with 13 bases in between. The CDR3 nucleotides are TGTGCCTGGAGCCCAGGGACCGACGAGACCCAGTACTTC. Amino acids: CAWSPGTDETQYF. The whole variable domain, filled in from reference TRBV30 and TRBJ2-5, reads SQTIHQWPATLVQPVGSPLSLECTVEGTSNPNLYWYRQAAGRGLQLLFYSVGIGQISSEVPQNLSASRPQDRQFILSSKKLLLSDSGFYLCAWSPGTDETQYFGPGTRLLVL.

The chain employs TRBV3-1 and TRBJ1-5; D gene uncertain. Germline assignment: CDR1 LGHDT and CDR2 YNNKEL (reference sequence). The CDR3 runs to 13 residues. The germline V and J ends were trimmed by 4 bases and 7 bases, with 11 bases remaining between them. The CDR3 bases are TGTGCCAGCAGCCCTGGTTTGGGGCAGCCCCAGCATTTT. Amino acid sequence: CASSPGLGQPQHF.

The chain carries TRBV25-1 and TRBJ2-2; D unclear. The CDR3 spans 13 residues. Deletions cut 3 bases from V and 1 base from J, with 3 bases between. Germline loops: CDR1 MGHDK, CDR2 SYGVNS. The CDR3, as DNA: TGTGCCAGCAGTGATTTGAACACCGGGGAGCTGTTTTTT. It specifies CASSDLNTGELFF.

The chain joins TRBV5-1 to TRBJ2-4; tentatively, D is TRBD1 or TRBD2 (6 bases each). V was clipped by 5 bases and J by 3 bases, with 15 bases between them. The CDR3 is 15 residues long. Per germline, CDR1 SGHRS and CDR2 YFSETQ. CDR3 DNA: TGCGCCAGCAGGACAATAGAGGGGGGCAAAAACATTCAGTACTTC. Translation: CASRTIEGGKNIQYF.

V gene TRBV15 combines with J gene TRBJ1-2; perhaps TRBD1 as D (6 bases). Germline CDR1 reads LNHNV; CDR2 reads YYDKDF (reference sequence). This CDR3 is built from 14 residues. Trimming stripped 3 bases from V and 5 bases from J, with 13 bases between. DNA of the CDR3: TGTGCCACCAGCAGTTTACAGGGAAAATATGGCTACACCTTC. Protein sequence: CATSSLQGKYGYTF.